What follows describes a single TCR beta chain. The antigen is unknown. TCRdb's copy holds only in-frame clones and misses some; the assay was immunoSEQ multiplex PCR. Altogether 25,000 to 35,000 clones are present, 70% being singletons, with the ten largest covering over 3%. This sample was included in a study of vaccination effects on CD4 cells after COVID-19. Study information: Culturing of under 2.5 million PBMC per well took place with roughly 10 IU/ml IL-2 and around 10 ug/ml peptides.

CD4+ T cells were isolated after 10 days of culture. Half-medium replacement with IL-2 medium occurred on days 3 and 7. This clonotype was obtained from a human donor who received a COVID-19 vaccine. The sample here was CD4+ T cells from PBMCs cultured without peptide, taken before COVID-19 vaccination.

The CDR3 region has the DNA TGCGCCAGCACTCGATATGCGGGACAGGGTGGAGATACGCAGTATTTT. It translates to CASTRYAGQGGDTQYF. The rearrangement uses TRBV10-2 and TRBJ2-3; TRBD1 aligns across 9 bases. Unmatched junction bases numbered 13, after V lost 7 bases and J lost 5 bases. The CDR3 is 16 amino acids. Germline V lookup: CDR1 WSHSY, CDR2 SAAADI.